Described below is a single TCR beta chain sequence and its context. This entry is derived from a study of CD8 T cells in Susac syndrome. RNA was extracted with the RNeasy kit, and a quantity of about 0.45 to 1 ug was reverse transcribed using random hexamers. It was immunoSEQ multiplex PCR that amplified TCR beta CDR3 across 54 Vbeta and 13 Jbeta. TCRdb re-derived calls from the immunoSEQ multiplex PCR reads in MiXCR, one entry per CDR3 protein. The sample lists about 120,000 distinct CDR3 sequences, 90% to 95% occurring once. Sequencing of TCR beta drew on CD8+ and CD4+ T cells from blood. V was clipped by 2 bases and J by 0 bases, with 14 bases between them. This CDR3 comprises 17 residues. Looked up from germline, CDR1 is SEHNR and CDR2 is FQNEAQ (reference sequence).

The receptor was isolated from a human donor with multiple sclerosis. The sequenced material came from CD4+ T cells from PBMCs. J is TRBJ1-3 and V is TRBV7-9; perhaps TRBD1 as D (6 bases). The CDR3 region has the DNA TGTGCCAGCAGCTTATGGGCCGACAGGCCCTCTGGAAACACCATATATTTT. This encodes CASSLWADRPSGNTIYF.